This T cell receptor (beta chain) came from a study of identical twins. Notes on the study in general: Weaker excess twin sharing was seen among beta out-of-frame sequences.

This clonotype was seen repeatedly, ten times or more. Its antigen remains unidentified. TCRdb re-called the 5' RACE reads through MiXCR, storing one row per CDR3 protein. The table records about 240,000 distinct CDR3 sequences, roughly 10% of them present only once. The V and J ends lost 3 bases and 0 bases, in that order; junction bases with no gene match: 11. Germline values: CDR1 MDHEN, CDR2 SYDVKM. The CDR3 has 18 residues. Healthy Caucasians, and only they, were the donors. The clonotype comes from a man over 45 in good health. The V gene is TRBV28, the J gene TRBJ1-1, with 9 bases aligning to TRBD1. The source material was memory T cells sorted from blood. CDR3 nucleotide sequence: TGTGCCAGCAGTTTGGAAACCGGGACAGGGAGGATGAACACTGAAGCTTTCTTT. Residues: CASSLETGTGRMNTEAFF.